The 30 T cell receptor beta chains listed next were all sequenced from one sample in a study of OX40 agonist ivuxolimab in advanced cancers. TCRdb's table, derived via immunoSEQ multiplex PCR, lists solely in-frame clones and lacks some. Of 80,000 or so clones listed, 75% to 90% were seen once; the top ten hold 2% to 2.5%. Sequences were derived from CD4+ or CD8+ T cells sorted from blood, sampled in a trial of the OX40 agonist ivuxolimab. All receptors derive from an adult with an advanced solid tumor such as melanoma, head and neck, liver or kidney cancer.

The chain has TRBV30 and TRBJ1-2; D gene uncertain. CDR1 is GTSNPN and CDR2 is SVGIG in the germline V gene (reference sequence). V was shortened by 4 bases and J by 0 bases, with 9 bases between the two germline ends. The CDR3 sequence is 13 residues long. CDR3 amino acids: CAWNKMTNYGYTF. CDR3 nucleotides: TGTGCCTGGAATAAAATGACTAACTATGGCTACACCTTC.

This sequence joins TRBV7-7 and TRBJ1-4; 7 bases are a match to TRBD1. CDR3 length equals 13 residues. Germline CDR1 reads SSHAT; CDR2 reads FNYEAQ (reference sequence). V was pared by 5 bases and J by 8 bases, with 5 bases of the junction left unmatched. The DNA for the CDR3 is TGTGCCAGCAGCAGGGGGCCTGGCGAAAAACTGTTTTTT. This translates into CASSRGPGEKLFF.

In this sample, this clone turned up a few times. The chain combines TRBV28 with TRBJ2-7; D remains unclear. Germline V gene data show CDR1 as MDHEN and CDR2 as SYDVKM. This CDR3 region has 14 residues. The V end was cut by 4 bases, the J end by 4 bases, with 14 bases between. The CDR3 loop reads CASSSLMDTYEQYF. The CDR3 bases are TGTGCCAGCAGTTCTTTAATGGATACGTACGAGCAGTACTTC. The full variable domain, rest sourced from reference TRBV28 and TRBJ2-7, is DVKVTQSSRYLVKRTGEKVFLECVQDMDHENMFWYRQDPGLGLRLIYFSYDVKMKEKGDIPEGYSVSREKKERFSLILESASTNQTSMYLCASSSLMDTYEQYFGPGTRLTVT.

CDR3: CAWGRGGTDTQYF. CDR3 bases: TGTGCCTGGGGGCGGGGGGGCACAGATACGCAGTATTTT. The chain joins TRBV30 to TRBJ2-3; 8 bases match TRBD2. CDR1 GTSNPN and CDR2 SVGIG come from the germline V gene (reference sequence). Trimming removed 5 bases from V and 1 base from J; junction bases left unmatched: 2. The CDR3 has 13 residues.

The chain carries TRBV5-6 and TRBJ2-4; D might be TRBD2 (6 bases). The CDR3 has 13 residues. Trimming removed 3 bases from V and 5 bases from J, with 9 bases in between. Germline assignment: CDR1 SGHDT and CDR2 YYEEEE. The CDR3: CASSSREQNIQYF. The CDR3 DNA follows: TGTGCCAGCAGCTCCCGGGAGCAAAACATTCAGTACTTC.

The chain couples TRBV19 to TRBJ2-5; possibly TRBD1 for D (6 bases). CDR1 is LNHDA and CDR2 is SQIVND in the germline V gene (reference sequence). Trimming took 8 bases from V and 4 from J, leaving 14 bases between them. The CDR3 consists of 13 residues. CDR3 residues: CASSTGRRETQYF. The CDR3 DNA sequence: TGTGCCAGTTCCACAGGGCGGAGAGAGACCCAGTACTTC. The full variable domain, in which reference TRBV19 and TRBJ2-5 provide the parts outside the CDR3, is DGGITQSPKYLFRKEGQNVTLSCEQNLNHDAMYWYRQDPGQGLRLIYYSQIVNDFQKGDIAEGYSVSREKKESFPLTVTSAQKNPTAFYLCASSTGRRETQYFGPGTRLLVL.

The chain couples TRBV6-6 to TRBJ1-4; D not resolved. Trimming shortened V by 6 bases and J by 5 bases, and 19 bases separated the two germline ends. Germline lookup yields CDR1 MNHNY and CDR2 SVGAGI (reference sequence). There are 16 residues in the CDR3. CDR3 in amino acids: CASSTLPWAENEKLFF. The CDR3 coding sequence is TGTGCCAGCAGCACACTCCCTTGGGCAGAGAATGAAAAACTGTTTTTT.

This rearrangement joins TRBV6-1 to TRBJ2-6; D remains ambiguous. CDR3 length: 14 residues. Germline V gene sequence: CDR1 MNHNS, CDR2 SASEGT. V shed 5 bases and J shed 0 bases, with 5 bases lying between them. CDR3 sequence: CASSPGSGANVLTF. In DNA, the CDR3 is TGTGCCAGCAGTCCGGGCTCTGGGGCCAACGTCCTGACTTTC.

This clone has more than one count but fewer than ten. This chain links TRBV2 with TRBJ1-1; D possibly corresponds to TRBD1 (5 bases). The germline V gene encodes CDR1 SNHLY and CDR2 FYNNEI. The germline V and J ends were trimmed by 8 bases and 1 base, with 11 bases remaining between them. The CDR3 extends over 13 amino acids. The CDR3 DNA sequence: TGTGCCAGCGCCGAGGACACGAACACTGAAGCTTTCTTT. Its translation is CASAEDTNTEAFF.

The rearrangement uses TRBV2 and TRBJ2-2, with D perhaps given as TRBD1 or TRBD2 (5 bases each). V was shortened by 11 bases and J by 6 bases, with 19 bases between the two germline ends. CDR1 SNHLY and CDR2 FYNNEI come from the germline V gene. CDR3 length: 14 amino acids. The CDR3 here is CAGRLVGESGELFF. In DNA, the CDR3 is TGTGCCGGCCGCCTAGTGGGGGAGTCCGGGGAGCTGTTTTTT.

This clone was seen once. The V call is TRBV19, the J call TRBJ2-2; the D is unclear. The CDR3 spans 14 residues. Germline assignment: CDR1 LNHDA and CDR2 SQIVND (reference sequence). Between the trimmed V and J ends, which lost 8 bases and 0 bases, there was a span of 10 bases. This CDR3 reads CASAASANTGELFF. CDR3 sequence (DNA): TGTGCCAGTGCCGCCAGTGCGAACACCGGGGAGCTGTTTTTT.

The chain employs TRBV10-1 and TRBJ1-1; possible D gene TRBD1, 6 bases. This CDR3 is built from 15 residues. Germline V gene lookup returns CDR1 WNHNN and CDR2 SYGVQD (reference sequence). Trimming took 0 bases from V and 11 from J, leaving 19 bases between them. The CDR3 sequence is CASSESTRGKPVAFF. In DNA, the CDR3 is TGCGCCAGCAGTGAGTCCACCAGGGGCAAACCGGTTGCTTTCTTT.

The chain carries TRBV6-5 and TRBJ2-1; D not certain. The CDR3 spans 15 residues. CDR1 MNHEY and CDR2 SVGAGI come from the germline V gene. Trimming cost V 4 bases and J 3 bases, with 13 bases left between them. CDR3: CASSSLPSLYNEQFF. The DNA for the CDR3 is TGTGCCAGCAGTTCCCTCCCGTCCCTCTACAATGAGCAGTTCTTC.

The V and J genes are TRBV12-5 and TRBJ2-5; tentatively, D is TRBD1 (5 bases). The DNA end is a closer match to TRBJ2-7, so the J assignment may be wrong. The CDR3 has 12 residues. Germline values: CDR1 LGHNT, CDR2 FRNRAP. The CDR3 region is CASGTGAYEQYF. Written as DNA, the CDR3 is TGTGCTAGTGGTACAGGCGCCTACGAGCAGTACTTC.

This clone was found once. The rearrangement joins TRBV6-6 to TRBJ2-7; D ambiguous. Germline CDR1 reads MNHNY; CDR2 reads SVGAGI (reference sequence). This CDR3 comprises 14 residues. The V end lost 3 bases, the J end lost 2 bases, and 11 bases lay between the germline ends. This chain's CDR3 is CASSYGVNPYEQYF. The CDR3 region has the DNA TGTGCCAGCAGTTATGGAGTGAACCCCTACGAGCAGTACTTC.

The chain links TRBV7-2 to TRBJ2-7; D ambiguous. CDR3 size: 15 residues. The V and J ends lost 1 base and 0 bases respectively, with 10 bases between them. CDR1 is SGHTA, CDR2 FQGNSA, per germline. CDR3 in DNA: TGTGCCAGCAGCTTAGGCCGTAGGAGCTCCTACGAGCAGTACTTC. Its protein product is CASSLGRRSSYEQYF.

This chain joins TRBV7-3 and TRBJ2-3; 8 nucleotides match TRBD2. Germline V gene lookup returns CDR1 SGHTA and CDR2 FQGTGA. This CDR3 spans 16 amino acids. Germline trimming cut 5 bases from V and 0 bases from J; bases unmatched to any gene: 7. The CDR3 sequence: CASSLGQRGSTDTQYF. The CDR3 DNA reads as TGTGCCAGCAGCCTTGGGCAGCGGGGGAGCACAGATACGCAGTATTTT.

Note on this clone: Other nucleotide sequences in the sample specify the same CDR3. The chain employs TRBV6-5 and TRBJ1-1, with unresolved D. This CDR3 contains 14 residues. The V end was cut by 6 bases, the J end by 2 bases, with 13 bases between. Germline values: CDR1 MNHEY, CDR2 SVGAGI. The CDR3 nucleotides read TGTGCCAGCAGGCTTTCCCCGGGAAACACTGAAGCTTTCTTT. Protein product: CASRLSPGNTEAFF.

The chain employs TRBV4-1 and TRBJ1-5; a weak D match, TRBD1 (6 bases). V gave up 1 base and J gave up 4 bases, with 20 bases separating them. The CDR3 is 18 residues long. The germline V gene encodes CDR1 MGHRA and CDR2 YSYEKL. CDR3 coding DNA: TGCGCCAGCAGCCAAGGAGGGGGGGGTGGGAACCTGAATCAGCCCCAGCATTTT. Its protein product is CASSQGGGGGNLNQPQHF.

The sample holds a few counts of this clone. The genes are TRBV7-9 and TRBJ1-6; D is perhaps TRBD1 (5 bases). This CDR3 is 16 amino acids long. V was trimmed by 1 base and J by 7 bases, leaving 14 bases between them. Germline CDR1 is SEHNR and CDR2 is FQNEAQ (reference sequence). Written as DNA, the CDR3 is TGTGCCAGCAGCTTAGGGGAGGGACCGGGGAATTCACCCCTCCACTTT. Translated, it gives CASSLGEGPGNSPLHF.

The chain combines TRBV30 with TRBJ1-5; D is perhaps TRBD1 (5 bases). Trimming removed 5 bases from V and 4 bases from J, with 18 bases in between. The CDR3 is 15 residues long. Germline-derived CDR1 and CDR2 are GTSNPN and SVGIG (reference sequence). The CDR3 reads CAWDTGGTGNQPQHF. The CDR3 DNA sequence: TGTGCCTGGGATACAGGAGGGACGGGGAATCAGCCCCAGCATTTT.

In DNA form, the CDR3 reads TGTGCCAGCAGTAGGACAGGGGGCGAAAGAAATGAGCAGTTCTTC. Amino acid sequence: CASSRTGGERNEQFF. The chain has TRBV6-6 and TRBJ2-1; TRBD1 aligns across 11 bases. After removal of 5 bases from V and 7 bases from J, the junction contained 7 bases not matched to a gene. Germline loops: CDR1 MNHNY, CDR2 SVGAGI (reference sequence). The CDR3 is 15 residues long.

This clone was seen a single time. The rearrangement joins TRBV19 to TRBJ1-4; no clear D. Germline assignment: CDR1 LNHDA and CDR2 SQIVND (reference sequence). The CDR3 consists of 14 residues. The ends were cut back, 9 bases at V and 0 bases at J, with 11 bases in the middle. The CDR3 bases are TGTGCCAGCCGACACACGGCAACTAATGAAAAACTGTTTTTT. Translation: CASRHTATNEKLFF.

This clone was counted once. The chain employs TRBV4-3 and TRBJ1-2, with a weak D call TRBD1 (6 bases). The germline CDR1 and CDR2 sequences are LGHNA and YSLEER. V shed 0 bases and J shed 0 bases, with 11 bases lying between them. CDR3 length: 16 residues. The CDR3 DNA is TGCGCCAGCAGCCAAGATGGGGGCGGTACTAACTATGGCTACACCTTC. The encoded protein is CASSQDGGGTNYGYTF.

This sequence joins TRBV5-5 and TRBJ1-2, with D possibly being TRBD1 (5 bases). This CDR3 spans 15 amino acids. Germline CDR1 is SGHKS and CDR2 is YYEKEE (reference sequence). Trimming pared 0 bases from V and 4 bases from J, leaving 13 bases between. The CDR3 reads CASSLEGATIYGYTF. In DNA, the CDR3 is TGTGCCAGCAGCTTGGAAGGGGCGACCATCTATGGCTACACCTTC.

The V gene is TRBV18, the J gene TRBJ2-3, with unresolved D. This CDR3 comprises 15 residues. Trimming pared 4 bases from V and 1 base from J, leaving 12 bases between. In germline, CDR1 is KGHSH, CDR2 LQKENI. In nucleotides, the CDR3 is TGTGCCAGCTCACTCCGCCCCTCGGGCACAGATACGCAGTATTTT. Translated: CASSLRPSGTDTQYF.

V is TRBV28 and J is TRBJ1-4; TRBD1 agrees at 8 bases. Germline V gene sequence: CDR1 MDHEN, CDR2 SYDVKM. Losses at the gene ends were 4 bases for V and 6 bases for J; bases not matched to a gene: 7. This CDR3 comprises 15 residues. The CDR3 DNA reads as TGTGCCAGCAGTTCCCCGGACAGGGAGTATGAAAAACTGTTTTTT. Translated: CASSSPDREYEKLFF.

The J gene is TRBJ2-4, the V gene TRBV7-9, with a possible D match to TRBD1 (6 bases). Between the trimmed V and J ends, which lost 5 bases and 8 bases, there was a span of 16 bases. CDR1 is SEHNR, CDR2 FQNEAQ, per germline (reference sequence). The CDR3 runs to 14 residues. This chain's CDR3 is CASSLQTGIDIQYF. CDR3 coding DNA: TGTGCCAGCAGCCTTCAAACAGGGATTGACATTCAGTACTTC.

The chain has TRBV5-4 and TRBJ2-7; a possible D gene is TRBD1 (5 bases). V lost 3 bases and J 3 bases, leaving 16 bases between the germline ends. Germline V gene sequence: CDR1 SGHNT, CDR2 YYREEE (reference sequence). There are 15 residues in the CDR3. The CDR3 here is CASSSMVQGYYEQYF. CDR3 in DNA: TGTGCCAGCAGCTCGATGGTCCAGGGTTACTACGAGCAGTACTTC.

The chain uses TRBV6-6 and TRBJ1-2; 8 bases are a match to TRBD1. Germline V lookup: CDR1 MNHNY, CDR2 SVGAGI (reference sequence). V shed 2 bases, J shed 8 bases, and the junction held 7 bases outside the gene matches. CDR3 length: 14 residues. The CDR3: CASSYTQGAGGYTF. CDR3 bases: TGTGCCAGCAGTTACACGCAGGGGGCTGGAGGCTACACCTTC.